This T cell receptor beta chain was identified during a study of cytomegalovirus exposure and HLA in healthy donors (dated by TCRdb to 2017 to 2019). Regarding the study in general: In an earlier analysis of approximately 500 of the donors, under 300 Gb of sequence data and about 110 million unique TCR beta sequences from roughly 200 million T cells were reported. An early release that covered about 600 HLA-typed donors contained about 300 gigabases of sequencing data and tens of millions of unique TCR sequences. Of the 350 to 450 genotyped donors, 80% to 90% were placed in the genetic ancestry cluster associated with self-reported Caucasian donors. The study was designed to test whether signatures of past pathogen exposure could be identified by cataloging public T cell receptors. Using immunosequencing, the study profiled T cell repertoires from about 620 subjects and related those repertoires to cytomegalovirus serostatus. In addition to the first cohort of roughly 670 subjects, a separate validation cohort of approximately 130 different subjects was used. To predict cytomegalovirus infection status, the study combined high-throughput TCR immunosequencing, statistical association of individual TCRs with disease status, and machine learning. A later analysis re-analyzed previously published TCR beta repertoires from 550 to 700 donors and added high-resolution HLA genotyping to study TCR occurrence patterns. In the later analysis, no new phenotypic data were used to find candidate immune exposures; instead, reliance was placed on TCR beta sequences and their occurrence across donors. To decide whether each TCR beta V gene segment behaved as functional or pseudogenic, an earlier analysis of some 600 of the donors relied on high-throughput TCR beta sequencing. Donor age, sex, ethnicity and CMV serostatus were collected together with the repertoire data. A later genetic analysis used genome-wide SNP genotypes for about 60% of the 666 donors, treating that subset as a discovery cohort. Every discovery cohort repertoire had been produced on one sequencing platform. HLA typing covered class I and class II loci at four-digit resolution. The number of donors typed differed by locus, with roughly 620-630 for A, B, C, DRB1 and DQB1, around 500 for DQA1, about 610 for DPA1, and approximately 470 for DPB1. A handful of DR-DQ haplotypes were handled as single units for association and clustering because linkage in the cohort was strong. On average, around 200,000 unique TCR beta nucleotide sequences were sequenced per donor among 350 to 400 genotyped donors of the cohort, with roughly 19% of those sequences being non-productive.

The method behind the library was the immunoSEQ multiplex PCR assay. The multiplex PCR relied on a mix of 60 forward primers for TCR Vbeta segments and 13 reverse primers for TCR Jbeta segments. Amplification of the CDR3 region of rearranged TCR beta genes was performed with a multiplex PCR assay on genomic DNA. On the Illumina HiSeq System, the amplified TCR beta libraries were sequenced as 87-base-pair reads. Turning to the authors' computational methods: In a later analysis, some 80 million unique TCR beta chains were counted across the 650 to 700 repertoires, and around 10 million of these chains were shared by at least two donors. A nearest-neighbor algorithm error-corrected the raw reads and collapsed the reads into unique sequences, merging closely related sequences to remove PCR and sequencing errors. Alignment of CDR3 sequences to IMGT reference sequences was used to assign V, D and J gene segments. For a sequence to be retained, at least a six-nucleotide match to both a V gene segment and a J gene segment was required. Rearrangements were called productive when the CDR3 lacked stop codons and stayed in frame with V and J; all others were non-productive. Following IMGT convention, CDR3 was defined as the stretch from the second conserved V-encoded cysteine up to the conserved J-encoded phenylalanine. The earlier analysis of approximately 500 of the donors excluded sequences that lacked an unambiguous match to a single V gene segment. In an earlier analysis of some 590 of the donors, V segments were called functional above 56.7% productive rearrangements and were called segregating when the between-donor standard deviation exceeded 5%. A statistical classification framework was developed to diagnose cytomegalovirus status using the catalog of TCR beta chain sequences. V and J gene assignment, in a later analysis, came from comparing TCR nucleotide sequences with IMGT/GENE-DB human TR gene sequences. A later analysis assigned CDR3 sequences and most-parsimonious VDJ recombination scenarios with the TCRdist pipeline. In a later analysis, every TCR beta chain was defined by the combination of its CDR3 amino acid sequence and its V-gene family, and reads without a unique V-gene family were dropped. To address suspected cross-contamination and a sequencing artifact, a later analysis removed approximately 600 highly shared, low-generation-probability nucleotide sequences. In a later analysis, a clonal expansion index for each public chain was calculated from normalized within-repertoire ranks of inferred template counts. A later analysis computed generation probabilities with a VDJ recombination model fitted to out-of-frame rearrangements, and checked the results against IGoR. Hypergeometric tests were used in a later analysis to score TCR-TCR, TCR-HLA and TCR-CMV co-occurrence, with a repertoire-size bias correction applied to the TCR pairs. To estimate false discovery rates, a later analysis permuted the HLA or CMV assignments 20 times. In a later analysis, co-occurring TCRs were grouped using DBSCAN, and TCRdist sequence similarity was added for clustering within HLA-allele-positive subsets. Repertoires with fewer than 30,000 or more than 120,000 public chains were left out of co-occurrence clustering, as were roughly five repertoires with anomalous nucleotide sharing. TCRdb stores this immuneACCESS table with in-frame sequences only. Part of the clones is absent; in the studies checked, under half of the shortfall reflects unresolved V genes, and no reason is known for the rest. The DNA was the basis for D and trimming; V, J and clone size are from that table. This sample gives 130,000 to 150,000 clones in total; over 70% of them show up just once. About 2.5% of the sample comes from the top ten.

The cohort consisted of approximately 670 healthy bone marrow donors. At the time of sampling, all cohort members were nominally healthy, though unrecorded immune exposures were likely present. The donor was CMV seronegative and was included in the group of a few hundred seronegative cohort members. A peripheral blood sample was collected from each donor, and TCR beta sequencing was performed on peripheral blood mononuclear cells. Genomic DNA extraction from the blood cell samples was performed with the Qiagen DNeasy Blood Extraction Kit. This clone is a singleton in its sample. Its antigen is currently not known. No quality values exist for individual bases; no much larger clone is one base distant. Between the V and J ends, shortened by 10 bases and 6 bases respectively, the junction contains 10 bases. The germline V gene yields ENHRY for CDR1 and SYGVKD for CDR2. The CDR3 spans 11 residues, from the cysteine through the phenylalanine. Only the CDR3 DNA stays, 33 bases, in frame from base 1.

General conclusions and limits of the study: Strong co-occurrence of HLA alleles, especially DR and DQ, made assigning TCR associations to individual alleles difficult. At a false discovery rate of 0.05, a later analysis linked around 15,000 TCR beta sequences to specific HLA alleles. CMV serostatus was the only immune exposure information available for the cohort. In an earlier analysis of some 640 of the donors, most TCR beta V segments were observed in productive rearrangements about 87% or about 30% of the time, broadly matching IMGT annotations. Across donors, most TCR sequences were observed very rarely, whereas some public TCRs were present in many individuals. This cohort had only TCR beta chains sequenced, and the lack of alpha or paired-chain data limited which features could be detected. Some IMGT-functional V segments, including TRBV6-2 and TRBV6-3, could not be told apart with the 87-base-pair reads, so those segments were excluded. In a later analysis, most CMV-associated TCR beta chains were found to appear HLA-restricted, with HLA associations seemingly driven largely by CMV exposure. In a later analysis, the rate of TCR association differed among HLA loci, with DRB1 alleles having the most associated TCRs and HLA-C alleles having the fewest. In the study, around 160 TCR beta chains were listed as associated with cytomegalovirus. A further reported finding was that TCR beta sequences accurately predicted the HLA-A and HLA-B alleles for most subjects in the first cohort. The classifier was reported to diagnose cytomegalovirus status with high specificity and sensitivity in both the original cohort and the validation cohort. Linkage disequilibrium might explain the correlated functional status among segregating V segments, but an unknown experimental factor could not be excluded. Several of the top co-occurrence clusters appeared to be linked to parvovirus B19, influenza, CMV and Epstein-Barr virus, according to a later analysis. Because some donors lacked HLA typing at each locus, the association tests relied only on the typed subset. A later genetic analysis associated a missense DCLRE1C variant with V-gene and J-gene trimming of TCR beta chains, and an independent cohort replicated the association. Compared with the roughly 600-donor mean, donors in an Asian-associated ancestry cluster had fewer N-insertions in productive TCRs, according to a later genetic analysis. A cluster of highly shared sequence variants was judged likely to be a technical artifact of the sequencing pipeline. In vitro tests confirmed that a few of the cytomegalovirus-associated TCR beta chains recognize cytomegalovirus antigens. The earlier analysis of 587 of the donors excluded some 16 rarely observed V segments, including chromosome 9 orphons, because counts were too low. The authors suggested that the approach could potentially be extended to other disease states and immunological phenotypes. In a later analysis, HLA-associated TCR beta chains were found to be more clonally expanded and to have lower generation probabilities than equally common non-associated chains. Roughly uniform sequencing depth across donors was assumed in presence/absence analyses, although this assumption may not hold.

The sequencing sample was made of PBMCs. The origin of this receptor is a male donor in good health and CMV-seronegative. The chain was built from TRBV10-3 and TRBJ2-1; no D gene can be assigned with confidence. The nucleotides read TGTGCCACCGAACTCCGCAATGAGCAGTTCTTC. It specifies CATELRNEQFF.